This T cell receptor beta chain was found in a study of blood T cell repertoires in COVID-19 (dated by TCRdb to the early 2020s). Concerning the study at large: The collaborator samples originated in the United States, Italy and Spain and spanned the acute and convalescent phases of COVID-19. The prospective study material was composed of cDNA or gDNA derived from T cells, B-cell-depleted T cells, or PBMCs. The dataset comprised deeply sampled blood TCRbeta repertoires from subjects exposed to, actively infected with, or recovered from COVID-19. The repertoires were released in a freely available public database meant as a resource for research on the immune response to SARS-CoV-2. Samples were obtained from the ongoing ImmuneRACE study (first 160 participants) and from over a thousand subjects provided by 6 global collaborators. The sample metadata nearly always contained a de-identified subject ID, COVID-19 status, age in years and sex. Where available, HLA class I and class II types were obtained from metadata supplied by the sample provider rather than from assay-based typing.

Concerning this clone itself: This clone's antigen is unknown. No much larger clone is present one base from it, and per-base qualities are unavailable.

Here is what the overall study found, with its caveats: The quantity of clinical and demographic metadata differed by source and by participant and was supplied without curation.

In Seattle, one collaborating source enrolled patients while the infection was active and tracked those patients longitudinally over the course of disease. Collaborating institutions collected whole blood in K2EDTA tubes following their own protocols. For TCRbeta analysis, collaborator samples were shipped as frozen whole blood, as isolated PBMCs, or as DNA extracted from either sample type. TCRbeta CDR3 regions were amplified from genomic DNA using the immunoSEQ Assay, a bias-controlled multiplex PCR. Per the source publication's procedure: Nucleated cell counts per sample were estimated from amplification of reference gene primers within the assay. To quantify the absolute abundance of each unique TCRbeta CDR3 rearrangement, sequence reads were collapsed and filtered. Productive Simpson clonality was computed per sample as the square root of Simpson's diversity index over productive rearrangements. This immuneACCESS table, as held by TCRdb, lists in-frame sequences with V and J called but not all clones. Of the missing ones, under half trace to an unresolved V gene in checked studies; the others have no known cause. V and J calls and clone size are given by that table; D and trimming were obtained from the DNA. The sample includes fewer than 70,000 clones, with about 80% observed a single time. The top ten clonotypes cover 15% to 20% of the sample.

Trimming removed 0 bases from V and 4 bases from J; the gene matches leave 12 bases unexplained. Sequences LGHDT (CDR1) and YNNKEL (CDR2) are obtained from the germline V gene (reference sequence). The CDR3 spans 19 residues, from the cysteine through the phenylalanine. The entry retains the CDR3 DNA only, 57 bases that are in frame from base 1. The rearranged chain carries TRBV3-1 (or the pseudogene TRBV3-2) and TRBJ2-2; 9 nucleotides in the junction match TRBD2. Specimen: peripheral blood. The TCR was taken from a man in his thirties or forties with COVID-19, enrolled during active disease. The nucleotide sequence is TGTGCCAGCAGCCAAGAAGGGGCTAGCGGGATATTTGGCACCGGGGAGCTGTTTTTT. Its amino acids are CASSQEGASGIFGTGELFF.